These 17 T cell receptor beta chains were sequenced from one sample in a study of glioma-infiltrating T cells after dendritic cell vaccination. Assay used: immunoSEQ multiplex PCR; TCRdb lists only in-frame clones, some missing. This sample carries about 67,000 clones, 80% to 85% of them seen once, and the ten largest clones take approximately 7.9%. Sequenced material: blood, taken before dendritic cell vaccination. The receptors were gathered from a human donor with glioblastoma.

This clone was counted once. This chain connects TRBV21-1 to TRBJ2-1; the table's TRBD1 call for D was not verified on the DNA. TRBV21-1 is flagged as a pseudogene. The CDR3 consists of 15 residues. The CDR3 is CASSRRQGSYNEQFF. For the CDR3, the DNA is TGTGCCAGCAGCAGGAGGCAGGGGAGCTACAATGAGCAGTTCTTC.

This clone was picked up a small number of times. The chain employs TRBV6-1 and TRBJ2-5, with D uncertain. CDR3 length: 12 residues. The germline V and J ends were trimmed by 4 bases and 11 bases, with 14 bases remaining between them. Germline loops: CDR1 MNHNS, CDR2 SASEGT. Here the CDR3 reads CASSVKHSEQYF. The DNA of the CDR3 is TGTGCCAGCAGTGTGAAACACTCGGAGCAGTACTTC.

The chain carries TRBV6-5 and TRBJ1-1; 7 bases line up with TRBD1. In germline, CDR1 is MNHEY, CDR2 SVGAGI. The J segment lost 1 base and the V segment lost 0 bases, leaving 5 bases of the junction unmatched. The CDR3 runs to 16 residues. DNA for the CDR3: TGTGCCAGCAGTTACTCGAGGGACAGCACGAACACTGAAGCTTTCTTT. It codes for CASSYSRDSTNTEAFF.

Comments on this clone: Within the sample, other DNA sequences also encode this same CDR3. This chain links TRBV6-1 with TRBJ1-4; D perhaps matches TRBD1 (5 bases). In germline, CDR1 is MNHNS, CDR2 SASEGT. The CDR3 is 14 residues long. V shed 2 bases and J shed 3 bases, with 7 bases lying between them. DNA of the CDR3: TGTGCCAGCAGTGAACGCAGGGCTAATGAAAAACTGTTTTTT. Its translation is CASSERRANEKLFF.

This clone was counted a few times. The chain is built from TRBV7-2 and TRBJ2-1; D may be TRBD2 (6 bases). CDR1 is SGHTA, CDR2 FQGNSA, per germline. Trimming pared 5 bases from V and 8 bases from J, leaving 19 bases between. The CDR3 consists of 15 residues. The CDR3 DNA is TGTGCCAGCAGCGCCTCGGCGGCCGGACTATATGAGCAGTTCTTC. Its protein is CASSASAAGLYEQFF.

The rearrangement joins TRBV19 to TRBJ2-5; TRBD1 is a possible D gene (6 bases). The V gene's germline CDR1 is LNHDA and CDR2 SQIVND (reference sequence). Trimming cost V 8 bases and J 6 bases, with 10 bases left between them. CDR3 length: 11 amino acids. The CDR3 here is CASAQGKTQYF. The CDR3 DNA follows: TGTGCCAGTGCACAGGGAAAGACCCAGTACTTC.

The J gene is TRBJ2-1, the V gene TRBV6-5, with TRBD2 matching over 9 bases. Per the germline V gene, CDR1 is MNHEY and CDR2 is SVGAGI. V shed 0 bases, J shed 8 bases, and the junction held 8 bases outside the gene matches. The CDR3 is 16 amino acids. CDR3 in amino acids: CASSYSASGDGDEQFF. In DNA form, the CDR3 reads TGTGCCAGCAGTTACTCGGCTAGCGGGGACGGAGATGAGCAGTTCTTC.

The chain couples TRBV2 to TRBJ2-1; the match to TRBD1 covers 7 bases. V shed 9 bases and J 4 bases; nucleotides not matched to a gene: 12. The CDR3 totals 15 residues. Germline CDR1 reads SNHLY; CDR2 reads FYNNEI. Here the CDR3 DNA reads TGTGCCAGGGGCCGGACAGGTAGTGGATACAATGAGCAGTTCTTC. This gives the protein CARGRTGSGYNEQFF.

The genes are TRBV7-2 and TRBJ1-1; D is perhaps TRBD1 (5 bases). CDR1 is SGHTA and CDR2 is FQGNSA in the germline V gene. With 5 bases removed from V and 0 bases from J, the gap between germline ends came to 7 bases. The CDR3 extends over 13 amino acids. The CDR3 coding sequence is TGTGCCAGCAGCCAACAGGTGAACACTGAAGCTTTCTTT. Amino acids: CASSQQVNTEAFF.

The chain carries TRBV6-5 and TRBJ1-1; no firm D call. Germline CDR1 reads MNHEY; CDR2 reads SVGAGI. Trimming stripped 2 bases from V and 0 bases from J, with 4 bases between. This CDR3 has 13 residues. CDR3 nucleotides: TGTGCCAGCAGTTACGTATTGAACACTGAAGCTTTCTTT. This translates into CASSYVLNTEAFF.

This chain connects TRBV29-1 to TRBJ2-2; a weak D match, TRBD1 (6 bases). This CDR3 contains 13 residues. Between the trimmed V and J ends, which lost 2 bases and 6 bases, there was a span of 10 bases. Germline values: CDR1 SQVTM, CDR2 ANQGSEA. CDR3 in amino acids: CSVENGGPGELFF. As DNA, the CDR3 is TGCAGCGTTGAAAATGGGGGCCCCGGGGAGCTGTTTTTT.

The J gene is TRBJ2-5, the V gene TRBV5-1; 8 nucleotides agree with TRBD1. This CDR3 is 14 amino acids long. Germline CDR1 reads SGHRS; CDR2 reads YFSETQ. Trimming cost V 4 bases and J 5 bases; bases outside gene matches: 7. The CDR3 here is CASSRTGYGETQYF. The CDR3 coding sequence is TGCGCCAGCAGCAGGACAGGGTACGGGGAGACCCAGTACTTC.

The chain joins TRBV5-4 to TRBJ1-2; D is perhaps TRBD1 (5 bases). Germline V gene sequence: CDR1 SGHNT, CDR2 YYREEE (reference sequence). The CDR3 consists of 14 residues. V gave up 4 bases and J gave up 3 bases, with 13 bases separating them. The CDR3 coding sequence is TGTGCCAGCAGCCTGATGGGGGAGGACTATGGCTACACCTTC. Its translation is CASSLMGEDYGYTF.

The chain is built from TRBV30 and TRBJ2-1; the match to TRBD1 covers 10 bases. The CDR3 has 15 residues. CDR1 and CDR2 from the germline V gene are GTSNPN and SVGIG (reference sequence). V was clipped by 1 base and J by 0 bases; unmatched bases: 0. The CDR3 region is CAWSGDRGSYNEQFF. CDR3 coding DNA: TGTGCCTGGAGTGGGGACAGGGGCTCCTACAATGAGCAGTTCTTC. The full variable domain, in which reference TRBV30 and TRBJ2-1 provide the parts outside the CDR3, is SQTIHQWPATLVQPVGSPLSLECTVEGTSNPNLYWYRQAAGRGLQLLFYSVGIGQISSEVPQNLSASRPQDRQFILSSKKLLLSDSGFYLCAWSGDRGSYNEQFFGPGTRLTVL.

This clone appeared once. The gene calls are TRBV9 and TRBJ2-1; 8 bases are shared with TRBD1. The ends lost 0 bases at V and 1 base at J; junction bases unmatched: 6. CDR1 is SGDLS, CDR2 YYNGEE, per germline. CDR3 length: 17 residues. The CDR3 nucleotides read TGTGCCAGCAGCGTAGACAGTGGGACAGGTTCCTACAATGAGCAGTTCTTC. This translates into CASSVDSGTGSYNEQFF.

The V call is TRBV5-1, the J call TRBJ2-3; 7 bases match TRBD1. Germline V gene data show CDR1 as SGHRS and CDR2 as YFSETQ. This CDR3 has 15 amino acids. The junction had 5 bases not matched to a gene; V was cut back by 0 bases and J by 4 bases. CDR3 amino acids: CASSLGRQGADTQYF. CDR3 nucleotides: TGCGCCAGCAGCTTGGGACGACAGGGTGCAGATACGCAGTATTTT.

The chain is built from TRBV9 and TRBJ2-1, with 7 bases that match TRBD2. The V segment lost 4 bases and the J segment 7 bases; nucleotides outside the gene matches: 11. The V gene's germline CDR1 is SGDLS and CDR2 YYNGEE. This CDR3 contains 15 residues. CDR3 DNA: TGTGCCAGCAGCCCATGGGGCGGGGGACTAAATGAGCAGTTCTTC. Protein sequence: CASSPWGGGLNEQFF.